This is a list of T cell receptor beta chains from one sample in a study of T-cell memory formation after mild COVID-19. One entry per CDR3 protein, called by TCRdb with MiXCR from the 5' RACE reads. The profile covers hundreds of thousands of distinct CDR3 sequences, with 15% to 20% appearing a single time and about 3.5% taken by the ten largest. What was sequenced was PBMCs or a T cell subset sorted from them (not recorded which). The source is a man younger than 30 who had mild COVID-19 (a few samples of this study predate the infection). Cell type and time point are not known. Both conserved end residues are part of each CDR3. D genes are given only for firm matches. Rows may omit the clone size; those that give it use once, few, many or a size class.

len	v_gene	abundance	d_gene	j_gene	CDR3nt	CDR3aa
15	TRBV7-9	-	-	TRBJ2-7	TGTGCCAGCCGCTCTTTCCCGTGGAATACCTACGAGCAGTACTTC	CASRSFPWNTYEQYF
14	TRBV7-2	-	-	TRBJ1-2	TGTGCCAGCAGCTTAGATCGAGGCTACTATGGCTACACCTTC	CASSLDRGYYGYTF
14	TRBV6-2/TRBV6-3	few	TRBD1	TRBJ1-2	TGTGCCAGCAGTTACTCACGACAGGGGGACGGCTACACCTTC	CASSYSRQGDGYTF
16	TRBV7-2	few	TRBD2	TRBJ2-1	TGTGCCAGCAGCGCCTCTCTCCTAGCGGGCCCCGGGGAGCAGTTCTTC	CASSASLLAGPGEQFF
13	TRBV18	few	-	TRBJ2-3	TGTGCCAGCTCACCAATGACAGGAGATACGCAGTATTTT	CASSPMTGDTQYF
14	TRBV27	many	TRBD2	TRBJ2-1	TGTGCCAGCAGCCTGGAGCGGGGGTGGAATGAGCAGTTCTTC	CASSLERGWNEQFF
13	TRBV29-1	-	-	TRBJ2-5	TGCAGCGTTGAGCGGTCCGCCGGAGAGACCCAGTACTTC	CSVERSAGETQYF
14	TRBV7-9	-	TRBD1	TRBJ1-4	TGTGCCAGCAGCCATACAGGGGGCGATGAAAAACTGTTTTTT	CASSHTGGDEKLFF
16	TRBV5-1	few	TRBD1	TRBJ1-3	TGCGCCAGTAGTCTGACAGGGCTCGACTCTGGAAACACCATATATTTT	CASSLTGLDSGNTIYF
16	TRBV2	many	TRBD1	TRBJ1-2	TGTGCCAGCAGTACACCCGGGACAGGGATTAACTATGGCTACACCTTC	CASSTPGTGINYGYTF
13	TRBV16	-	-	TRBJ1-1	TGTGCCAGCAGCGCAACAGCTAACACTGAAGCTTTCTTT	CASSATANTEAFF
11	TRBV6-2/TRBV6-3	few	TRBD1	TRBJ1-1	TGTGCCAGCAGAAGACAGGGAGTAGCTTTCTTT	CASRRQGVAFF
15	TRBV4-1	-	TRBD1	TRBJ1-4	TGCGCCAGCAGCAGACCGGGACAGGCAAAGGAAAAACTGTTTTTT	CASSRPGQAKEKLFF
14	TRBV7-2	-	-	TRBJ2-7	TGTGCCAGCAGCTTATCCGGGATAGGGTACGAGCAGTACTTC	CASSLSGIGYEQYF
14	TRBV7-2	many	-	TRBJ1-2	TGTGCCAGCAGCCCCGGGGCTGAAAGTCGGGGCTACACCTTC	CASSPGAESRGYTF
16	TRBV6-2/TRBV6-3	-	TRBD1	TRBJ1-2	TGTGCCAGCAGGACCCTCCCGGGACAGGGGCGCGATGGCTACACCTTC	CASRTLPGQGRDGYTF
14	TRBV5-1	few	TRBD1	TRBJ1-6	TGCGCCAGCAGCTTACAGGGGGCTCCCTCACCCCTCCACTTT	CASSLQGAPSPLHF
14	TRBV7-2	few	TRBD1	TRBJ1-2	TGTGCCAGCAGCTTCCAGGGGGCTGGCTATGGCTACACCTTC	CASSFQGAGYGYTF
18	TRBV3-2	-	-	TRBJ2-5	TGTGCCACCATGACGAGAACTAACCGAAGAGGGAGCCAAGAGACCCAGTACTTC	CATMTRTNRRGSQETQYF
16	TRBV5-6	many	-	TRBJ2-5	TGTGCCAGCAGCTTTTGGGGGCCGAACTTCCAAGAGACCCAGTACTTC	CASSFWGPNFQETQYF
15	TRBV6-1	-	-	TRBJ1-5	TGTGCCAGCAGGCGAGGGGGGGCATCCAATCAGCCCCAGCATTTT	CASRRGGASNQPQHF
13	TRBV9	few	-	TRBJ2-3	TGTGCCAGCACCCCAGGATTTACAGATACGCAGTATTTT	CASTPGFTDTQYF
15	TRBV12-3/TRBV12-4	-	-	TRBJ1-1	TGTGCCAGCAGTTTAGTAGGTAGGCCGAACACTGAAGCTTTCTTT	CASSLVGRPNTEAFF
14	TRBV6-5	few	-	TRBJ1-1	TGTGCCTCAACCCCCCCAGGGGTTTGGACTGAAGCTTTCTTT	CASTPPGVWTEAFF
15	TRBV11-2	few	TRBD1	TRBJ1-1	TGTGCCAGCAGCTCCAGGGGGGGGATGAACACTGAAGCTTTCTTT	CASSSRGGMNTEAFF
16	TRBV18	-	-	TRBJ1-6	TGTGCCAGCTCACCGAAGGGGAGCTCCTATAATTCACCCCTCCACTTT	CASSPKGSSYNSPLHF
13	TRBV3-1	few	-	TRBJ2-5	TGTGCCAGCAGCCAAGAAGACCGGACGACCCAGTACTTC	CASSQEDRTTQYF
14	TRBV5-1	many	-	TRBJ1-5	TGCGCCAGCAGCTTGGGGGACCTCAATCAGCCCCAGCATTTT	CASSLGDLNQPQHF
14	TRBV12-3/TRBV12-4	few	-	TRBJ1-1	TGTGCCAGCAGACGGGACGCCTGGGAGATTGAAGCTTTCTTT	CASRRDAWEIEAFF
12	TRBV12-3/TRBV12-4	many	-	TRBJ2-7	TGTGCCAGCAGTAGCACAAGGGACGAGCAGTACTTC	CASSSTRDEQYF
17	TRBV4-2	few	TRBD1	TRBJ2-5	TGTGCCAGCAGCCAAGTAACGGGACAGGGGATTTCGGAGACCCAGTACTTC	CASSQVTGQGISETQYF
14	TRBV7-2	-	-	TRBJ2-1	TGTGCCACGAAAGGGGGGCCCTCCTACAATGAGCAGTTCTTC	CATKGGPSYNEQFF
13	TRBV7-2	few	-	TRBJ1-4	TGTGCCAGCAGCTTACGGGGACGGCGGGAACTGTTTTTT	CASSLRGRRELFF
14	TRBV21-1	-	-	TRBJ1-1	TGTGCCAGCAGCAGGCACCCTTTTCAAGGTGAAGCTTTCTTT	CASSRHPFQGEAFF
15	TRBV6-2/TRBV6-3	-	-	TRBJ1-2	TGTGCCAGCAGCAGAACTCGGGGGGTCGAGTATGGCTACACCTTC	CASSRTRGVEYGYTF
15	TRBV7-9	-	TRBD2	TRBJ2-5	TGTGCCAGCAGCACCAGAGCGGGGGGGCAAGAGACCCAGTACTTC	CASSTRAGGQETQYF
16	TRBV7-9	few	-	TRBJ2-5	TGTGCCAGCAGCTTAGTAATCGACGCAGGGCGGGAGACCCAGTACTTC	CASSLVIDAGRETQYF
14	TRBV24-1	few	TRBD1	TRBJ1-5	TGTGCCACCAGTGGACAGGGGGCCAGTCAGCCCCAGCATTTT	CATSGQGASQPQHF
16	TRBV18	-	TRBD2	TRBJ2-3	TGTGCCAGCTCACCCCGGACTAGCGGGGGCCTTAATACGCAGTATTTT	CASSPRTSGGLNTQYF
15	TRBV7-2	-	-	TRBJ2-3	TGTGCCAGCAGTCGACAGGCCTCTAGCACAGATACGCAGTATTTT	CASSRQASSTDTQYF
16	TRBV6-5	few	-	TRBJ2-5	TGTGCCAGCAGTTACTCGAAGACTCGGACGTTAGAGACCCAGTACTTC	CASSYSKTRTLETQYF
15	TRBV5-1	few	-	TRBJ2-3	TGCGCCAGCAGCTTGGAACCAGCGCCCCACGATACGCAGTATTTT	CASSLEPAPHDTQYF
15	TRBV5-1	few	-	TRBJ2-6	TGCGCCAGCAGCCAACAGCCCTCTGGGGCCAACGTCCTGACTTTC	CASSQQPSGANVLTF
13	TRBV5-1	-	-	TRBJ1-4	TGCGCCAGCAGCTCCTATGAGAGGAAAAAACTGTTTTTT	CASSSYERKKLFF
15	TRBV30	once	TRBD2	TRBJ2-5	TGTGCCTGGAGTGAGACCGCTAGCGGGGGGTTGACCCAGTACTTC	CAWSETASGGLTQYF
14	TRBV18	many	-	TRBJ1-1	TGTGCCAGCTCACCACCCGGGGCCCTCACTGAAGCTTTCTTT	CASSPPGALTEAFF
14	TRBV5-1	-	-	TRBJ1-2	TGCGCCAGCAGCCGAACCGGGGATAACTATGGCTACACCTTC	CASSRTGDNYGYTF
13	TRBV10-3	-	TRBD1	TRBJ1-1	TGTGCCATCAAAGGACAGGAGAACACTGAAGCTTTCTTT	CAIKGQENTEAFF
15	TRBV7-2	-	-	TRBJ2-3	TGTGCCAGCAGCCCACCGAGGGTGAGCACAGATACGCAGTATTTT	CASSPPRVSTDTQYF
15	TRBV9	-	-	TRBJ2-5	TGTGCCAGCAGCCGTGACTTAGGGGGACAAGAGACCCAGTACTTC	CASSRDLGGQETQYF
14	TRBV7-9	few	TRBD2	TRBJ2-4	TGTGCCAGCAGCCGAACTAGCGTACGAAACATTCAGTACTTC	CASSRTSVRNIQYF
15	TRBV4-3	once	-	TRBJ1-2	TGCGCCAGCAGCCAGGAGGCCCAGGGTCTTTATGGCTACACCTTC	CASSQEAQGLYGYTF
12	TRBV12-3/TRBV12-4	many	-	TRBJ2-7	TGTGCCAGCAGTTTCGAATCCTACGAGCAGTACTTC	CASSFESYEQYF
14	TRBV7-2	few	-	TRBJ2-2	TGTGCCAGCCTCCTTAGGCGAGGCGCCGGGGAGCTGTTTTTT	CASLLRRGAGELFF